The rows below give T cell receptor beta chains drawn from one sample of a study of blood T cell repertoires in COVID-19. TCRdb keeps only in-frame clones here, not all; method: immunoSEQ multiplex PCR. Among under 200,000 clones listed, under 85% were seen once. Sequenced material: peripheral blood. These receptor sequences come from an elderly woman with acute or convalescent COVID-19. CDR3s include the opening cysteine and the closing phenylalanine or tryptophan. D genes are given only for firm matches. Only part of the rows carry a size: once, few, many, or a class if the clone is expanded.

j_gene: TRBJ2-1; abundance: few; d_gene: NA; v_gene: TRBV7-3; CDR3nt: TGTGCCAGCAGCTTAAGCGGCGGGGTCTCCTACAATGAGCAGTTCTTC; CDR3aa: CASSLSGGVSYNEQFF
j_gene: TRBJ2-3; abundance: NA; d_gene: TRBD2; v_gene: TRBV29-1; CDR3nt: TGCAGCGTTTCGGCGGCGGGGGGTTCAGATACGCAGTATTTT; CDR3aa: CSVSAAGGSDTQYF
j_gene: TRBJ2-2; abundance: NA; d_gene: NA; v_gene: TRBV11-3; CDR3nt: TGTGCCAGCAGACCACAGAACACCGGGGAGCTGTTTTTT; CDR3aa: CASRPQNTGELFF
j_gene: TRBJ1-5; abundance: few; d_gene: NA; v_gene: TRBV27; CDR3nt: TGTGCCAGCAGTTTATCGGGTGGCTGGGGGCGACAGCCCCAGCATTTT; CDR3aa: CASSLSGGWGRQPQHF
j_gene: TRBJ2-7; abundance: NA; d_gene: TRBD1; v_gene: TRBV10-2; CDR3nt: TGCGCCAGCAGTGTGGGACAGGGTGGGAGCCAGTACTTC; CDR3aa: CASSVGQGGSQYF
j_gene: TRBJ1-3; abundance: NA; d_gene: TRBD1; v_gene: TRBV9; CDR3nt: TGTGCCAGCAGCGTAGAGGGGGCGGGGGGTCCCTCTCTCTCTGGAAACACCATATATTTT; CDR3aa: CASSVEGAGGPSLSGNTIYF
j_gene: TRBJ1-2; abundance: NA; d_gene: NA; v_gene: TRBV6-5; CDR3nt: TGTGCCAGCAGTTACTCGCGGGAAATGAACTATGGCTACACCTTC; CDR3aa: CASSYSREMNYGYTF
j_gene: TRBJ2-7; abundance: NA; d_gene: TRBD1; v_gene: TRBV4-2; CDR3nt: TGTGCCAGCAGCCAGTCCTTGACAGGGGGCTACGAGCAGTACTTC; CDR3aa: CASSQSLTGGYEQYF
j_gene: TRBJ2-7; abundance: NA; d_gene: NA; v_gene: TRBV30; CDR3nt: TGTGCCTGGAGCGGACAAGGGAGGACCTACGAGCAGTACTTC; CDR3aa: CAWSGQGRTYEQYF
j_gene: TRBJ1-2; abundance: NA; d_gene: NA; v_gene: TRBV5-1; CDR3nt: TGCGCCAGCAGCTTAACAGGGCAGGATGGCTACACCTTC; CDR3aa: CASSLTGQDGYTF
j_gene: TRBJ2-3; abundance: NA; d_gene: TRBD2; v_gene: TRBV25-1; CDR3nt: TGTGCCAGCAGTGAACCCGGGACTAGCTCCACAGATACGCAGTATTTT; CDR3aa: CASSEPGTSSTDTQYF
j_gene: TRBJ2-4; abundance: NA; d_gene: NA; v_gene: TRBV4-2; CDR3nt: TGTGCCAGCAGCCAGCCTGACAACGCCAAAAACATTCAGTACTTC; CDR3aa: CASSQPDNAKNIQYF
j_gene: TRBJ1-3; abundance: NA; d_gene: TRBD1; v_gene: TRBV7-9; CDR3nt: TGTGCCAGCAGCAAAACAGGGGCTGGAGGAAACACCATATATTTT; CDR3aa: CASSKTGAGGNTIYF
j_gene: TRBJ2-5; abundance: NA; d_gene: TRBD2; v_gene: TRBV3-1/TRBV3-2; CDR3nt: TGTGCCGGACAACCAGCGGGAGTTGAGACCCAGTACTTC; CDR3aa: CAGQPAGVETQYF
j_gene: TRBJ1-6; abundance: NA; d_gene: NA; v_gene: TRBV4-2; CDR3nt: TGTGCCAGCAGCCAAGACTCGGATTCACCCCTCCACTTT; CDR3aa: CASSQDSDSPLHF
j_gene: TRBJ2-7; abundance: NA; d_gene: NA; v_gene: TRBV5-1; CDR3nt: TGCGCCAGCAGCACGGGAAACTACGAGCAGTACTTC; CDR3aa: CASSTGNYEQYF
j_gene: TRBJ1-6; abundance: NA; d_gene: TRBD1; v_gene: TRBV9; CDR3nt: TGTGCCAGCAGCGCGGGGACAGCCGATAATTCACCCCTCCACTTT; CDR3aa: CASSAGTADNSPLHF
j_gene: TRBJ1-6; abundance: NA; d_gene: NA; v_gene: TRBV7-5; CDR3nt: TGTGCCAGAAGCCCCCGACCTAGCTCCTATAATTCACCCCTCCACTTT; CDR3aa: CARSPRPSSYNSPLHF
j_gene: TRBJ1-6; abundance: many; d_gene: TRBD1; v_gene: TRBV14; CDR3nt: TGTGCCAGCAGCCAAAGGTATCCGACAGGGCTTACGAGATCACCCCTCCACTTT; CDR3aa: CASSQRYPTGLTRSPLHF
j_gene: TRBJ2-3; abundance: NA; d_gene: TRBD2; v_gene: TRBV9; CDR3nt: TGTGCCAGCAGCGGAATAGCGGGAGGAAGAGATACGCAGTATTTT; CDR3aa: CASSGIAGGRDTQYF
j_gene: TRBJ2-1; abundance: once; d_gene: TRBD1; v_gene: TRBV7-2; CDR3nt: TGTGCCAGCAGCCGGGACAGATCCTCCTACAATGAGCAGTTCTTC; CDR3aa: CASSRDRSSYNEQFF
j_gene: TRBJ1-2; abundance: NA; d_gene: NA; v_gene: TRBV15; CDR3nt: TGTGCCACCAGTATAGGAACGGAGGGCTACACCTTC; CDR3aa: CATSIGTEGYTF
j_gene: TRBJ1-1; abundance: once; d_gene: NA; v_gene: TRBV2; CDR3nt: TGTGCCACCGGGGGAAACACTGAAGCTTTCTTT; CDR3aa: CATGGNTEAFF
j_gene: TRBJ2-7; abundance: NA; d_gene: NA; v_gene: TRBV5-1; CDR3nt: TGCGCCAGCAGCTTGACTAGCTCCTACGAGCAGTACTTC; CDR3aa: CASSLTSSYEQYF
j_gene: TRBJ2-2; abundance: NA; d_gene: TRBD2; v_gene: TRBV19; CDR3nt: TGTGCCAGTAGTAAGCGTAGCGGGGGGTTCGCGAACACCGGGGAGCTGTTTTTT; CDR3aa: CASSKRSGGFANTGELFF
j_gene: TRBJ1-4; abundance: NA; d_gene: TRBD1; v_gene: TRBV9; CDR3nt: TGTGCCAGCAGCGTATTTGGACAGGGAGGCGAAAAACTGTTTTTT; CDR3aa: CASSVFGQGGEKLFF
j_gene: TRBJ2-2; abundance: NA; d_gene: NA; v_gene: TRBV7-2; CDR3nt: TGTGCCAGCAGCTTAGTGCAGGGGATCACCGGGGAGCTGTTTTTT; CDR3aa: CASSLVQGITGELFF
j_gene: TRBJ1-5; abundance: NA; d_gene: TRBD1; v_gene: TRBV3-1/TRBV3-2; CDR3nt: TGTGCCAGCAGCCTCGACAGGGGTTCGGGTCAGCCCCAGCATTTT; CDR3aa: CASSLDRGSGQPQHF
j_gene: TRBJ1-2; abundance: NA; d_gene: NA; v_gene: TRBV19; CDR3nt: TGTGCCAGTAATCCGGGGGTTGTATATGGCTACACCTTC; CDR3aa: CASNPGVVYGYTF
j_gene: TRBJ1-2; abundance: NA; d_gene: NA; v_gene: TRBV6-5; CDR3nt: TGTGCCAGCAAGTTAGACAGCCACTATGGCTACACCTTC; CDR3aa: CASKLDSHYGYTF
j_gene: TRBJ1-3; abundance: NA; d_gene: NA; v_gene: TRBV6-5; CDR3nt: TGTGCCAGCGTTTCAGGAAAGCTCTCTGGAAACACCATATATTTT; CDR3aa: CASVSGKLSGNTIYF
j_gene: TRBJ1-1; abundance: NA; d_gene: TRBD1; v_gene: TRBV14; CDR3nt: TGTGCCAGCAGCCAAGATTGGGACAGGAGGGTTTCTGAAGCTTTCTTT; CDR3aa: CASSQDWDRRVSEAFF
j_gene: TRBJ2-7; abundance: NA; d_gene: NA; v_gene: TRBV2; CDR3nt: TGTGCCAGCAGTGTCAGCCAGGACTTCTCTTTCGGAGAGCAGTACTTC; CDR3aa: CASSVSQDFSFGEQYF
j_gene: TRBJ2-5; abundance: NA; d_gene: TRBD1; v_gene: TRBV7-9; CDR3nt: TGTGCCAGCAGCTTAGACAGGGGGCAGGTAATGGAGACCCAGTACTTC; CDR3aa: CASSLDRGQVMETQYF
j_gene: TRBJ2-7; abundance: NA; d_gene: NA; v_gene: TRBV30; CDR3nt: TGTGCCTGGAGTGCCCTTTCCGGGACCTACGAGCAGTACTTC; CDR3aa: CAWSALSGTYEQYF
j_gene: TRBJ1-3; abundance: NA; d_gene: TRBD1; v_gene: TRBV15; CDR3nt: TGTGCCACCAGCAGATGGGACAGCAACTCTGGAAACACCATATATTTT; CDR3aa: CATSRWDSNSGNTIYF
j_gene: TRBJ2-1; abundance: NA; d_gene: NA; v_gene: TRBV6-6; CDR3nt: TGTGCCAGCAGGCAAGATACGGGGGTCGGAGACAATGAGCAGTTCTTC; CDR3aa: CASRQDTGVGDNEQFF